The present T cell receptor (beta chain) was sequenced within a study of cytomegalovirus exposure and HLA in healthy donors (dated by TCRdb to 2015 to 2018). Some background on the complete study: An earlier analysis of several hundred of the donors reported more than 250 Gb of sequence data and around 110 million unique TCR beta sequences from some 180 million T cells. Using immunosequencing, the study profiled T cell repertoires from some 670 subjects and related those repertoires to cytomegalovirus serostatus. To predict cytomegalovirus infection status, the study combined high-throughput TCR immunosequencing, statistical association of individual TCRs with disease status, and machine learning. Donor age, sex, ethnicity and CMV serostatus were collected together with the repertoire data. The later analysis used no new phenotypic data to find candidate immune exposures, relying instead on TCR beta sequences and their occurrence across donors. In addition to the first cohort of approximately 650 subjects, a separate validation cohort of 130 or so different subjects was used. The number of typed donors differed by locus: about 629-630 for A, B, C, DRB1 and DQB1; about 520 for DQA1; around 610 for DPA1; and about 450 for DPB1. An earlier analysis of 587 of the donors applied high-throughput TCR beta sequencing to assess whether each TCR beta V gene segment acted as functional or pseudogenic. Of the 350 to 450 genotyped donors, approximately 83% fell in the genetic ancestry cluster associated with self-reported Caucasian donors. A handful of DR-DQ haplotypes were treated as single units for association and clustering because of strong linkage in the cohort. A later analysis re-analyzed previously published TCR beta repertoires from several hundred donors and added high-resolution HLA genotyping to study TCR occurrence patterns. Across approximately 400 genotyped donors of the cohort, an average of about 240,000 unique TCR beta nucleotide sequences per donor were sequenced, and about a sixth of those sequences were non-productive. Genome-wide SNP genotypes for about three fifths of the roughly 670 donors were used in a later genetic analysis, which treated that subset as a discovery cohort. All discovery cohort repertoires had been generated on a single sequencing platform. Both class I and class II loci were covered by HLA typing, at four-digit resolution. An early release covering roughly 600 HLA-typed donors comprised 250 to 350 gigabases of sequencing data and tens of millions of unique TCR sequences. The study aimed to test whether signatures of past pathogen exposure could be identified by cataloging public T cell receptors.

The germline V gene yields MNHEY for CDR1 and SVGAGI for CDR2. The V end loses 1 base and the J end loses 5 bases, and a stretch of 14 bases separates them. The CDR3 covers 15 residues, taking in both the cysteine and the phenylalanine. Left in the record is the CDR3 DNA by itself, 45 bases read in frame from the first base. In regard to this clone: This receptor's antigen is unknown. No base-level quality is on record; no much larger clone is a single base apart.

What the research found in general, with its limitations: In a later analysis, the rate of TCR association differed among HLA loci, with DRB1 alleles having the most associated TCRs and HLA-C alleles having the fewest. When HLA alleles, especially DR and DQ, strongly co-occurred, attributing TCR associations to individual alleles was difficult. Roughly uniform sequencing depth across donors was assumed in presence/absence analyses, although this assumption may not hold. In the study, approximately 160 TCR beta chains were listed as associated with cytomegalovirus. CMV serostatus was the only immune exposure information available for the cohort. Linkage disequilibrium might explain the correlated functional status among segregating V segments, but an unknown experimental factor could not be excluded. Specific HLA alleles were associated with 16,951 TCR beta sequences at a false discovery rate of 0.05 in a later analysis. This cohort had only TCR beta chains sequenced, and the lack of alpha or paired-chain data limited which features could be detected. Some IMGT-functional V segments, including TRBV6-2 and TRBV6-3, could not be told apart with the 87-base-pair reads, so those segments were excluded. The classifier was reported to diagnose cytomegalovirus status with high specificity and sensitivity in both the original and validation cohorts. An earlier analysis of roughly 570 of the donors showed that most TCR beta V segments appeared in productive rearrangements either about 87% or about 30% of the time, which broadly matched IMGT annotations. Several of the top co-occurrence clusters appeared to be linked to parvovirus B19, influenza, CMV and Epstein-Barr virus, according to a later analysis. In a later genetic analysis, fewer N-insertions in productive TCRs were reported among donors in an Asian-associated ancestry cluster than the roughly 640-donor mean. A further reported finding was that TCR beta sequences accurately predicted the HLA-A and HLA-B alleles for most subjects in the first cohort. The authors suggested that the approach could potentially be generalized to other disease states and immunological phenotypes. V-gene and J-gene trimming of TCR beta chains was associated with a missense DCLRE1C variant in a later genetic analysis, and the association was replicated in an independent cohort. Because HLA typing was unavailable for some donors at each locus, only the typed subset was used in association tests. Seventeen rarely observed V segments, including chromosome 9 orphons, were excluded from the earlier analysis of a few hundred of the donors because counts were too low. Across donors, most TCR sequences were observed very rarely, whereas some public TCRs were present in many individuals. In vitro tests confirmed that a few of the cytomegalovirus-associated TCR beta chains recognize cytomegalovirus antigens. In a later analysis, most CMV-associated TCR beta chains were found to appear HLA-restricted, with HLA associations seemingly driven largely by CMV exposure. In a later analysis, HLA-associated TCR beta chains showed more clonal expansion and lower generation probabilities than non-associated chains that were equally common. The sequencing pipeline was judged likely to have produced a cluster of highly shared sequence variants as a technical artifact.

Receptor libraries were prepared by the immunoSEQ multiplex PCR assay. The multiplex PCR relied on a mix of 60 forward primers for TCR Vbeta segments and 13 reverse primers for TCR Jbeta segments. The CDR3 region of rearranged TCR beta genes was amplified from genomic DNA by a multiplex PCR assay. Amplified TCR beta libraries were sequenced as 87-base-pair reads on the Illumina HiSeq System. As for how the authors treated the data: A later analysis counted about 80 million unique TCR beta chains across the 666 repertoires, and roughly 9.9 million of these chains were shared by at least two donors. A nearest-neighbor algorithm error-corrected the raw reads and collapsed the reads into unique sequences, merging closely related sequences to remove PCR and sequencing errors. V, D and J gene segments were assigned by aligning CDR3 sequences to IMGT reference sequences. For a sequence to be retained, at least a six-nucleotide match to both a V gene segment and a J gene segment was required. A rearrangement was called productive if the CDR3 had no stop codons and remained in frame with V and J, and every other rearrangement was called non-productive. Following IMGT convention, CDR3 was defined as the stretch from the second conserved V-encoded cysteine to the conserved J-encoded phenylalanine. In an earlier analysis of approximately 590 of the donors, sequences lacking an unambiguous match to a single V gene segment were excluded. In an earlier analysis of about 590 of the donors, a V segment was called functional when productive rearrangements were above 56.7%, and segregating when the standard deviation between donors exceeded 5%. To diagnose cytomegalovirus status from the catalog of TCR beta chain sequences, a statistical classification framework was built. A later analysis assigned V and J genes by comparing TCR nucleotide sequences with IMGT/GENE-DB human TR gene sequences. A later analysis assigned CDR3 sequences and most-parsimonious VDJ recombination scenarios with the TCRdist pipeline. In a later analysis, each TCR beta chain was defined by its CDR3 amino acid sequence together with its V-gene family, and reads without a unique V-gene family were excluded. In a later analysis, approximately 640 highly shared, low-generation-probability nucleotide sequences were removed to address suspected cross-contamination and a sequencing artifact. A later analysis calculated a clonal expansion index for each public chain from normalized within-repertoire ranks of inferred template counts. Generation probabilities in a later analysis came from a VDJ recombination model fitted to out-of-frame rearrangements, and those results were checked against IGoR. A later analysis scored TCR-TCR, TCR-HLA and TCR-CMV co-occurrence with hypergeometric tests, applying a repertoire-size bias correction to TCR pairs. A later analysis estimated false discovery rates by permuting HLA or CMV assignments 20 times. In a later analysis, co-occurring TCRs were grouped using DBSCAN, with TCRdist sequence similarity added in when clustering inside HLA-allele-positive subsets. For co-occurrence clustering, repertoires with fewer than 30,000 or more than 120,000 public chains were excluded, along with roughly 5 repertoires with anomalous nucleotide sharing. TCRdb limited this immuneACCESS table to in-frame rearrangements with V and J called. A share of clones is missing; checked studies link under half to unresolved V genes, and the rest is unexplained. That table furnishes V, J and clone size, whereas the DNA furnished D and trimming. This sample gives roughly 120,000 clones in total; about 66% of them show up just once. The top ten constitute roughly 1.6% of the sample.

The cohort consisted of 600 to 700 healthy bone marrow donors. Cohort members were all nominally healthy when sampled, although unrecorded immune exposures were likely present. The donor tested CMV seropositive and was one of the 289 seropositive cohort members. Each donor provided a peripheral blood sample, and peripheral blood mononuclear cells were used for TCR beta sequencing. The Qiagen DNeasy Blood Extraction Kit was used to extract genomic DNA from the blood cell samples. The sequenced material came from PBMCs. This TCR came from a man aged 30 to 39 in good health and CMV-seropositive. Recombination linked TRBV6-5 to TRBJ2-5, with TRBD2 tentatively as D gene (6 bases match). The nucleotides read TGTGCCAGCAGTTACTTTGGGGGGAGGAGGGAGACCCAGTACTTC. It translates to CASSYFGGRRETQYF.